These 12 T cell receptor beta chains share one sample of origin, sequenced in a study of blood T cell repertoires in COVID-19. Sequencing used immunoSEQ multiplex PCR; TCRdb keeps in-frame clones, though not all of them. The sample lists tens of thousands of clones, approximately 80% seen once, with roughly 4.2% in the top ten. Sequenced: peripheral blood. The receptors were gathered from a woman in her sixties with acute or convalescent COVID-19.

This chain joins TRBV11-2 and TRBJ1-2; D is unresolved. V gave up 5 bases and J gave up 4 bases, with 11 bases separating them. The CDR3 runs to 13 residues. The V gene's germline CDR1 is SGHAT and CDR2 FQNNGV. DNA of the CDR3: TGTGCCAGCAGCCGTACATCCTCCTATGGCTACACCTTC. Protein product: CASSRTSSYGYTF. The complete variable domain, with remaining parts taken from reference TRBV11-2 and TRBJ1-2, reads EAGVAQSPRYKIIEKRQSVAFWCNPISGHATLYWYQQILGQGPKLLIQFQNNGVVDDSQLPKDRFSAERLKGVDSTLKIQPAKLEDSAVYLCASSRTSSYGYTFGSGTRLTVV.

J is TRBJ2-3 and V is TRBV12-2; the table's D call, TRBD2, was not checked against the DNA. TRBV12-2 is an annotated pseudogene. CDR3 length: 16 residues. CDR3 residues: CASRPRGSESTDTQYF. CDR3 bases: TGTGCAAGTCGCCCACGGGGTAGCGAGAGCACAGATACGCAGTATTTT.

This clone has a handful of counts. CDR3 coding DNA: TGTGCCAGCAGCTTGACGGGACAGGTGAACACTGAAGCTTTCTTT. It translates to CASSLTGQVNTEAFF. The rearrangement joins TRBV7-9 to TRBJ1-1; 8 nucleotides align to TRBD1. Germline trimming cut 3 bases from V and 0 bases from J; bases unmatched to any gene: 3. Germline lookup yields CDR1 SEHNR and CDR2 FQNEAQ (reference sequence). The CDR3 runs 15 residues.

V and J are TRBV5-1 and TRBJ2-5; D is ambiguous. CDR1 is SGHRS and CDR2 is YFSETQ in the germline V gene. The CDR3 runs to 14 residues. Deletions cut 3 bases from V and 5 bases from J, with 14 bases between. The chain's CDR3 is CASSSRPLGETQYF. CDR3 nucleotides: TGCGCCAGCAGCTCAAGGCCCCTCGGGGAGACCCAGTACTTC.

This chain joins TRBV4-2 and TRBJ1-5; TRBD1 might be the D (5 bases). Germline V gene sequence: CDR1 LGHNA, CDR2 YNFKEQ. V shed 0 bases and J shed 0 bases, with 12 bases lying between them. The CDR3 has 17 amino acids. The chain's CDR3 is CASSQDRGTSSNQPQHF. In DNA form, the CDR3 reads TGTGCCAGCAGCCAAGATCGGGGGACTTCTAGCAATCAGCCCCAGCATTTT.

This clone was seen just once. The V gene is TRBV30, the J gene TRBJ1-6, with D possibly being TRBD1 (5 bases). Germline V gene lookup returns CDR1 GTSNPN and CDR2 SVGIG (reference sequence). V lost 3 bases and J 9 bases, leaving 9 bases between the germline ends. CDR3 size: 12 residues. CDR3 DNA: TGTGCCTGGAGGGGGACTAGTTCACCCCTCCACTTT. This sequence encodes CAWRGTSSPLHF.

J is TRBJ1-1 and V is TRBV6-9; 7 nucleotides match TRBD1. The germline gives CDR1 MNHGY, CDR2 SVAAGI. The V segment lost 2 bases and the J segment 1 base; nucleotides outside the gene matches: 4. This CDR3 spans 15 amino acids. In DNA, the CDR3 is TGTGCCAGCAGTTATCGACAGGGTCAGAACACTGAAGCTTTCTTT. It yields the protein CASSYRQGQNTEAFF.

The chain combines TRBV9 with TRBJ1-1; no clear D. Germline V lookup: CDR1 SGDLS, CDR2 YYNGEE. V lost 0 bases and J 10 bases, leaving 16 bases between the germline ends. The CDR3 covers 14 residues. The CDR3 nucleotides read TGTGCCAGCAGCGTAGATACCCGCCCGAGGGCAGCTTTCTTT. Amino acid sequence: CASSVDTRPRAAFF.

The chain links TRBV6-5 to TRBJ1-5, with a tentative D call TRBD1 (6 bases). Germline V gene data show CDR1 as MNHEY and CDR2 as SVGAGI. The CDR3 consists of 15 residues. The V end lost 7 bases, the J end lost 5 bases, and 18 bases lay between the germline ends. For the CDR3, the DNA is TGTGCCAGCAACCTCCGGGGGGCTGTTGATCAGCCCCAGCATTTT. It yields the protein CASNLRGAVDQPQHF.

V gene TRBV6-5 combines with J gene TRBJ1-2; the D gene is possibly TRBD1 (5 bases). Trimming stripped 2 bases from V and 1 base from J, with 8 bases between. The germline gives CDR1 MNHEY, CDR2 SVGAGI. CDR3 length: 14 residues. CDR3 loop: CASSYAGLNYGYTF. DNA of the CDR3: TGTGCCAGCAGTTACGCAGGGCTTAACTATGGCTACACCTTC.

Here the CDR3 DNA reads TGTGCCAGTAGCTTTACAGGGGGCGCGGTGAACACTGAAGCTTTCTTT. Amino acid sequence: CASSFTGGAVNTEAFF. The chain uses TRBV19 and TRBJ1-1, with 9 bases lining up with TRBD1. Germline-derived CDR1 and CDR2 are LNHDA and SQIVND (reference sequence). This CDR3 is built from 16 residues. After removal of 6 bases from V and 0 bases from J, the junction contained 8 bases not matched to a gene.

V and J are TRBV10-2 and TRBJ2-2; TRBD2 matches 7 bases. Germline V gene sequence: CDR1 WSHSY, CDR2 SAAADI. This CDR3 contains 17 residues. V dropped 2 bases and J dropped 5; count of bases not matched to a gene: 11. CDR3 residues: CASSELFVGGPTGELFF. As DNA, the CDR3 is TGCGCCAGCAGTGAGCTTTTTGTGGGAGGGCCGACCGGGGAGCTGTTTTTT.